The 21 T cell receptor beta chains given below trace back to one sample, sequenced in a study of shared clonotypes between healthy human individuals. Measured with immunoSEQ multiplex PCR; TCRdb has only the in-frame clones, and not every one. The sample lists 1,100,000 or so clones, around 78% occurring once. The source material was memory CD4+ T cells from PBMCs. Sample subset: CD45RA-negative fraction. The source of these receptors is a man in his late teens or twenties in good health. Some clones in this sample may be carry-over from other donors' samples.

The V gene is TRBV6-5, the J gene TRBJ2-3, with D perhaps matching TRBD2 (6 bases). Germline V gene lookup returns CDR1 MNHEY and CDR2 SVGAGI. V was cut by 7 bases and J by 10 bases, with 24 bases left in between. The CDR3 is 15 amino acids. For the CDR3, the DNA is TGTGCCAGCACCCGATTAAAGGGAGGCCGGGTCGCGCAGTATTTT. It codes for CASTRLKGGRVAQYF.

The chain links TRBV27 to TRBJ2-7, with D tentatively TRBD2 (5 bases). Deletions cut 3 bases from V and 7 bases from J, with 16 bases between. The CDR3 has 14 residues. The germline V gene encodes CDR1 MNHEY and CDR2 SMNVEV (reference sequence). The CDR3 nucleotides are TGTGCCAGCAGTTTTTGGGCTACTAAGCGGGAGCAGTACTTC. It is translated as CASSFWATKREQYF.

The chain is built from TRBV4-1 and TRBJ2-1; D remains unclear. CDR3 length equals 14 residues. V was trimmed by 2 bases and J by 6 bases, leaving 11 bases between them. Germline V CDR1 and CDR2: MGHRA, YSYEKL. CDR3 bases: TGCGCCAGCAGCCAAAGTCTAGTCGCCAATGAGCAGTTCTTC. It translates to CASSQSLVANEQFF.

V usage is TRBV29-1 and J usage is TRBJ2-1; TRBD1 matches at 11 bases. The trim removed 7 bases at V and 7 bases at J, leaving 0 bases unmatched. CDR3 length: 11 amino acids. In germline, CDR1 is SQVTM, CDR2 ANQGSEA. Here the CDR3 DNA reads TGCAGCGGGGACAGGGGGAATGAGCAGTTCTTC. This sequence encodes CSGDRGNEQFF.

V usage is TRBV13 and J usage is TRBJ2-3; D uncertain. The V gene lost 5 bases and the J gene lost 0 bases, with 18 bases spanning the gap. The CDR3 consists of 17 residues. Germline-derived CDR1 and CDR2 are PRHDT and FYEKMQ (reference sequence). CDR3 nucleotides: TGTGCCAGCAGCCGCTCTTCCCGGACGGAAAGCACAGATACGCAGTATTTT. Amino acid sequence: CASSRSSRTESTDTQYF.

The chain has TRBV7-9 and TRBJ2-7; the D call may be TRBD1 or TRBD2 (5 bases each). The CDR3 length is 16 residues. Between the trimmed V and J ends, which lost 2 bases and 5 bases, there was a span of 19 bases. Germline V gene sequence: CDR1 SEHNR, CDR2 FQNEAQ (reference sequence). Written as DNA, the CDR3 is TGTGCCAGCAGCTTACGGCCGGGGACCCCTTTTAACGAGCAGTACTTC. Amino acid sequence: CASSLRPGTPFNEQYF.

The rearrangement joins TRBV30 to TRBJ2-5; D call uncertain. Looked up from germline, CDR1 is GTSNPN and CDR2 is SVGIG (reference sequence). The V gene lost 2 bases and the J gene lost 5 bases, with 15 bases spanning the gap. The CDR3 is 14 residues long. CDR3 nucleotides: TGTGCCTGGAGTAGTAGGACGGCCTGGGAGACCCAGTACTTC. Residues: CAWSSRTAWETQYF.

This clone came up a few times. The chain uses TRBV18 and TRBJ1-1, with TRBD1 as a possible D gene (5 bases). The V gene lost 6 bases and the J gene lost 0 bases, with 8 bases spanning the gap. This CDR3 has 13 amino acids. Per the germline V gene, CDR1 is KGHSH and CDR2 is LQKENI. In nucleotides, the CDR3 is TGTGCCAGCTCGTCGACAGTGAACACTGAAGCTTTCTTT. Amino acid sequence: CASSSTVNTEAFF.

The chain recombines TRBV15 with TRBJ1-1; D is perhaps TRBD1 (6 bases). Germline CDR1 reads LNHNV; CDR2 reads YYDKDF (reference sequence). The V end lost 1 base, the J end lost 10 bases, and 19 bases lay between the germline ends. This CDR3 spans 15 amino acids. CDR3 amino acids: CATSRGQAGIRAAFF. In nucleotides, the CDR3 is TGTGCCACCAGCAGAGGACAGGCCGGCATAAGAGCAGCTTTCTTT.

The chain couples TRBV6-4 to TRBJ2-2; TRBD1 might be the D (6 bases). The V gene's germline CDR1 is MRHNA and CDR2 SNTAGT. The ends were cut back, 6 bases at V and 5 bases at J, with 10 bases in the middle. This CDR3 is 13 amino acids long. CDR3 DNA: TGTGCCAGCAGAGTACAGGGTACCGGGGAGCTGTTTTTT. As protein: CASRVQGTGELFF.

The chain combines TRBV4-1 with TRBJ1-2, with 8 bases aligning to TRBD1. CDR3 length: 19 amino acids. V lost 2 bases and J lost 5; bases outside the gene matches: 19. CDR1 MGHRA and CDR2 YSYEKL come from the germline V gene. This CDR3 reads CASSQPGLGTGVTRYGYTF. DNA of the CDR3: TGCGCCAGCAGCCAACCCGGTCTAGGGACAGGCGTTACGAGATATGGCTACACCTTC.

This chain links TRBV28 with TRBJ1-1, with a possible D match to TRBD1 (6 bases). The V end lost 8 bases, the J end lost 5 bases, and 18 bases lay between the germline ends. CDR1 and CDR2 (germline): MDHEN, SYDVKM. The CDR3 totals 14 residues. The CDR3 DNA follows: TGTGCCAGCGTTACCGGGGGGCGCGGGACTGAAGCTTTCTTT. Protein: CASVTGGRGTEAFF.

V and J are TRBV9 and TRBJ1-1, with a tentative D call TRBD1 (6 bases). V gave up 0 bases and J gave up 6 bases, with 15 bases separating them. This CDR3 is built from 15 residues. The germline gives CDR1 SGDLS, CDR2 YYNGEE. CDR3 protein: CASSVVGGASSEAFF. The CDR3 bases are TGTGCCAGCAGCGTAGTTGGGGGGGCGTCGTCTGAAGCTTTCTTT.

The chain employs TRBV5-4 and TRBJ2-1; D uncertain. Germline V gene sequence: CDR1 SGHNT, CDR2 YYREEE (reference sequence). V was clipped by 2 bases and J by 1 base, with 7 bases between them. The CDR3 sequence is 14 residues long. CDR3 residues: CASSFIQSYNEQFF. DNA of the CDR3: TGTGCCAGCAGCTTTATCCAGTCCTACAATGAGCAGTTCTTC.

The rearrangement links TRBV11-2 to TRBJ2-3; no clear D. Trimming cost V 1 base and J 2 bases, with 7 bases left between them. The CDR3 runs to 14 residues. Looked up from germline, CDR1 is SGHAT and CDR2 is FQNNGV. In DNA form, the CDR3 reads TGTGCCAGCAGCTTAGTGGTTCTCACAGATACGCAGTATTTT. It encodes CASSLVVLTDTQYF.

V is TRBV28 and J is TRBJ2-2; TRBD1 agrees at 8 bases. CDR3 length: 16 amino acids. Germline trimming cut 6 bases from V and 4 bases from J; bases unmatched to any gene: 10. The germline V gene has CDR1 MDHEN and CDR2 SYDVKM. The CDR3 DNA is TGTGCCAGCAGGGAATCGAGGACAGGGACCACCGGGGAGCTGTTTTTT. Residues: CASRESRTGTTGELFF.

In its sample, this clone was seen once. The chain couples TRBV18 to TRBJ2-3; TRBD2 is a possible D gene (6 bases). The V and J ends lost 6 bases and 3 bases respectively, with 13 bases between them. Germline assignment: CDR1 KGHSH and CDR2 LQKENI. The CDR3 covers 14 residues. The DNA of the CDR3 is TGTGCCAGCTCTACCTACCGGGAGACAGATACGCAGTATTTT. Its protein product is CASSTYRETDTQYF.

This clone has only one observation. The chain carries TRBV18 and TRBJ1-1; 7 bases match TRBD1. This CDR3 has 15 residues. V was pared by 6 bases and J by 1 base, with 8 bases of the junction left unmatched. Germline V gene sequence: CDR1 KGHSH, CDR2 LQKENI. In DNA, the CDR3 is TGTGCCAGCTCCCAGGCAGGGGGGGAGAACACTGAAGCTTTCTTT. Translating it yields CASSQAGGENTEAFF.

The V gene is TRBV19, the J gene TRBJ2-7; D uncertain. The germline V gene has CDR1 LNHDA and CDR2 SQIVND (reference sequence). The CDR3 spans 13 residues. V shed 3 bases and J shed 6 bases, with 12 bases lying between them. The CDR3 DNA follows: TGTGCCAGTAGTATTAATTTGGGATCCGAGCAGTACTTC. The encoded protein is CASSINLGSEQYF.

The chain employs TRBV9 and TRBJ1-1; possibly TRBD1 for D (5 bases). This CDR3 is 14 amino acids long. V lost 3 bases and J 4 bases, leaving 13 bases between the germline ends. Germline CDR1 SGDLS, CDR2 YYNGEE. CDR3 amino acids: CASSGGTSRTEAFF. DNA of the CDR3: TGTGCCAGCAGCGGGGGGACTAGTCGCACTGAAGCTTTCTTT.

This clone was picked up one time. This chain uses TRBV2 with TRBJ2-2; no reliable D call. Germline V gene sequence: CDR1 SNHLY, CDR2 FYNNEI. The length of the CDR3 is 16 residues. V was cut by 5 bases and J by 0 bases, with 13 bases left in between. CDR3 in DNA: TGTGCCAGCAGTTGGCTACAGCGCACGAACACCGGGGAGCTGTTTTTT. This sequence encodes CASSWLQRTNTGELFF. The full variable domain, completed using reference TRBV2 and TRBJ2-2, is EPEVTQTPSHQVTQMGQEVILRCVPISNHLYFYWYRQILGQKVEFLVSFYNNEISEKSEIFDDQFSVERPDGSNFTLKIRSTKLEDSAMYFCASSWLQRTNTGELFFGEGSRLTVL.